A selection of T cell receptor beta chains follows, all from one sample in a study of blood T cell repertoires in COVID-19. The data were produced by immunoSEQ multiplex PCR, yet TCRdb's version contains in-frame clones alone and is incomplete. The data contain about 200,000 clones, around nine tenths of them singletons. What was sequenced was peripheral blood. The receptor source for this set is a man aged 40-50 years with active or convalescent COVID-19. CDR3s include the opening cysteine and the closing phenylalanine or tryptophan. Each record gives: J gene, D gene, clone size, V gene, CDR3 protein, CDR3 DNA. D genes are given only for firm matches. Size is omitted from some rows. Given values are once, few, many or a class for expanded clones.

J: TRBJ1-2
D: NA
size: NA
V: TRBV7-9
CDR3: CASSLPGWGYTF
DNA: TGTGCCAGCAGCTTACCAGGGTGGGGCTACACCTTC

J: TRBJ1-1
D: NA
size: NA
V: TRBV10-3
CDR3: CAIRTGMNTEAFF
DNA: TGTGCCATCAGGACGGGGATGAACACTGAAGCTTTCTTT

J: TRBJ1-5
D: NA
size: NA
V: TRBV12-5
CDR3: CASGLVNLGRGSNQPQHF
DNA: TGTGCTAGTGGTTTGGTAAATTTAGGCAGGGGTAGCAATCAGCCCCAGCATTTT

J: TRBJ1-2
D: TRBD1
size: NA
V: TRBV7-2
CDR3: CASSLGQGDGYTF
DNA: TGTGCCAGCAGCCTGGGACAGGGGGATGGCTACACCTTC

J: TRBJ1-5
D: TRBD1
size: once
V: TRBV28
CDR3: CASSRRTGHQPQHF
DNA: TGTGCCAGCAGCCGAAGGACAGGGCATCAGCCCCAGCATTTT

J: TRBJ1-4
D: TRBD1
size: few
V: TRBV5-4
CDR3: CASSLGDRLQNEKLFF
DNA: TGTGCCAGCAGCTTGGGGGACAGGCTACAGAATGAAAAACTGTTTTTT

J: TRBJ1-6
D: NA
size: few
V: TRBV6-5
CDR3: CASSLRGYNSPLHF
DNA: TGTGCCAGCAGTTTAAGGGGCTATAATTCACCCCTCCACTTT

J: TRBJ1-1
D: NA
size: NA
V: TRBV12-5
CDR3: CASGLVREPMNTEAFF
DNA: TGTGCTAGTGGTTTGGTACGGGAGCCTATGAACACTGAAGCTTTCTTT

J: TRBJ1-5
D: TRBD1
size: NA
V: TRBV2
CDR3: CASSERTGVGSNQPQHF
DNA: TGTGCCAGCAGCGAAAGGACAGGGGTTGGGAGCAATCAGCCCCAGCATTTT

J: TRBJ2-2
D: NA
size: NA
V: TRBV7-2
CDR3: CASSSYRVAGELFF
DNA: TGTGCCAGCAGCTCATACAGGGTGGCCGGGGAGCTGTTTTTT

J: TRBJ1-3
D: NA
size: NA
V: TRBV2
CDR3: CASSEGSHGNTIYF
DNA: TGTGCCAGCAGTGAAGGGTCACACGGAAACACCATATATTTT

J: TRBJ2-5
D: NA
size: NA
V: TRBV28
CDR3: CASSLAGASETQYF
DNA: TGTGCCAGCAGCCTCGCGGGGGCCAGCGAGACCCAGTACTTC

J: TRBJ2-3
D: TRBD2
size: NA
V: TRBV19
CDR3: CASSIRTSGTGDTQYF
DNA: TGTGCCAGTAGTATTCGGACTAGCGGGACAGGAGATACGCAGTATTTT

J: TRBJ2-1
D: TRBD2
size: NA
V: TRBV3-1/TRBV3-2
CDR3: CASTDSSGGSYNEQFF
DNA: TGTGCCAGCACCGACTCTAGCGGGGGCTCCTACAATGAGCAGTTCTTC

J: TRBJ1-2
D: TRBD1
size: NA
V: TRBV19
CDR3: CASTKDRGGGYTF
DNA: TGTGCCAGTACTAAGGACAGGGGAGGTGGCTACACCTTC